The present entry profiles one TCR beta chain with its context. TCRdb reprocessed the PCR reads via MiXCR and lists one record per CDR3 protein. There are almost 85,000 distinct CDR3 sequences in the sample; 51% occur only once, and roughly an eighth lies in the top ten. This sample is drawn from a study of CDR3 diversity in severe acne. The CDR3 length is 15 residues. The germline V gene has CDR1 MNHNS and CDR2 SASEGT. The V and J ends lost 8 bases and 4 bases respectively, with 20 bases between them. The sequencing input was blood. This chain uses TRBV6-1 with TRBJ1-1; D ambiguous. The sequence came from a male donor in good health, without acne. The CDR3 protein is CASGSTTGGGTEAFF. The CDR3 region has the DNA TGTGCCAGCGGTTCGACGACGGGTGGAGGCACTGAAGCTTTCTTT.